The sequence of this T cell receptor beta chain was determined in a study of T cell responses to AZD1222 COVID-19 vaccine. The protocol was immunoSEQ multiplex PCR, while the TCRdb copy is restricted to in-frame clones and leaves out a portion. The sample comprises some 150,000 clones, 85% to 95% of which are singletons, and 1.5% to 2% rests with the top ten. As for this clone: Its matching antigen is unknown.

Study observations and caveats: The donor group comprised mostly white British people and more females; the analysis possibly underestimated clonal diversity. Spike-specific TCR breadth and depth both grew after two AZD1222 doses. CD4 TCRs covered the whole spike, strongest at regions 160-218 and 743-854.

This specimen was peripheral blood, taken on day 0 of AZD1222 vaccination. The TCR sequence derives from an adult in good health.

The CDR3 sequence: CATSNRGNQPQHF. CDR3 coding DNA: TGTGCCACCAGCAACAGGGGGAATCAGCCCCAGCATTTT. The chain recombines TRBV15 with TRBJ1-5; 8 bases line up with TRBD1. Germline V lookup: CDR1 LNHNV, CDR2 YYDKDF (reference sequence). V shed 4 bases and J 4 bases; nucleotides not matched to a gene: 0. The CDR3 is 13 residues long.